The TCR beta chain under discussion was sequenced for a study of blood T cells in healthy people across ages. The total RNA that was extracted per sample amounted to at least 5.5 micrograms. Remarks on this clonotype: Antigen: not known.

V was shortened by 7 bases and J by 4 bases, with 9 bases between the two germline ends. The CDR3 has 12 residues. Per germline, CDR1 MNHEY and CDR2 SVGEGT. Sample-barcoded 5' priming and a J-beta primer mix drove a second PCR of about 7 to 11 cycles. Each cDNA molecule carried a tag from a template-switch adaptor that contained 12 random nucleotides. One entry per CDR3 protein, called by TCRdb with MiXCR from the 5' RACE reads. The table has some 920,000 distinct CDR3 sequences, roughly 47% seen once. Overall study findings and caveats: Diversity of TCR beta per million T cells declined in a roughly linear way with age.

The TCR sequence derives from a woman aged 55-75 years in good health. The chain joins TRBV6-2 or TRBV6-3 to TRBJ2-3, with D unresolved. The sequencing input was blood. CDR3 bases: TGTGCCAGCAACACCGGCGCAGATACGCAGTATTTT. As protein: CASNTGADTQYF.